The entry that follows covers one T cell receptor beta chain sequence. Trimming removed 2 bases at V and 0 bases at J, with 7 bases between. The CDR3 sequence is 14 residues long. The germline gives CDR1 SGHTA, CDR2 FQGNSA. The entry originates in a study of blood T cell repertoires in COVID-19. Method: immunoSEQ multiplex PCR; TCRdb's copy keeps in-frame clones and lacks some. In the table there are 400,000 to 450,000 clones, about 90% of which are singletons. The receptor was derived from a man between 18 and 35 years old who had recovered from COVID-19. Material: PBMCs or T cells enriched from blood (not recorded which). V gene TRBV7-2 combines with J gene TRBJ1-1; no definite D call. This chain's CDR3 is CASSLQILNTEAFF. DNA for the CDR3: TGTGCCAGCAGCTTACAGATCTTGAACACTGAAGCTTTCTTT. The full variable domain, in which reference TRBV7-2 and TRBJ1-1 provide the parts outside the CDR3, is GAGVSQSPSNKVTEKGKDVELRCDPISGHTALYWYRQSLGQGLEFLIYFQGNSAPDKSGLPSDRFSAERTGGSVSTLTIQRTQQEDSAVYLCASSLQILNTEAFFGQGTRLTVV.